Shown below are 6 T cell receptor beta chains from a single sample sequenced in a study of T cells in Graves' hyperthyroidism and ophthalmopathy. TCR beta CDR3 sequences were amplified from RNA transcripts. The HTBI primer set served for first-round RT-PCR of the TCR CDR3. TCRdb re-called the multiplex PCR reads through MiXCR, storing one row per CDR3 protein. The sample has about 840,000 distinct CDR3 sequences, 38% seen once; the top ten hold 8.9%. The sample consisted of blood. All receptors derive from a man aged 18 to 30 with Graves' hyperthyroidism.

This clonotype was seen at least ten times. The J gene is TRBJ1-4, the V gene TRBV2, with D uncertain. The CDR3 extends over 13 amino acids. With 0 bases removed from V and 7 bases from J, the gap between germline ends came to 6 bases. Germline-derived CDR1 and CDR2 are SNHLY and FYNNEI. The CDR3 sequence: CASSEARAEKLFF. The CDR3 DNA reads TGTGCCAGCAGTGAAGCAAGGGCTGAAAAACTGTTTTTT.

This clonotype has more than one count but fewer than ten. This chain joins TRBV6-5 and TRBJ2-5; 12 nucleotides align to TRBD2. The CDR3 is 15 residues long. V lost 4 bases and J lost 8; bases outside the gene matches: 8. Germline V CDR1 and CDR2: MNHEY, SVGAGI. Written as DNA, the CDR3 is TGTGCCAGCAGTTCCCGACTAGCGGGAGTTGGTACCCAGTACTTC. This gives the protein CASSSRLAGVGTQYF.

The chain recombines TRBV29-1 with TRBJ2-5, with a possible D match to TRBD2 (5 bases). The CDR3 loop spans 13 amino acids. Germline values: CDR1 SQVTM, CDR2 ANQGSEA. Trimming cost V 2 bases and J 2 bases, with 9 bases left between them. CDR3 DNA sequence: TGCAGCGTTGAAAGGTCGGGGCAAGAGACCCAGTACTTC. Its translation is CSVERSGQETQYF. Using reference TRBV29-1 and TRBJ2-5 for the parts outside the CDR3, the full variable domain is SAVISQKPSRDICQRGTSLTIQCQVDSQVTMMFWYRQQPGQSLTLIATANQGSEATYESGFVIDKFPISRPNLTFSTLTVSNMSPEDSSIYLCSVERSGQETQYFGPGTRLLVL.

The chain couples TRBV5-1 to TRBJ2-2; 11 nucleotides align to TRBD2. CDR3 length equals 18 residues. The germline gives CDR1 SGHRS, CDR2 YFSETQ. The V and J ends lost 9 bases and 1 base, in that order; junction bases with no gene match: 14. Here the CDR3 reads CAIRPGLAVALNTGELFF. The CDR3 DNA follows: TGCGCCATCAGACCGGGACTAGCGGTAGCTTTGAACACCGGGGAGCTGTTTTTT.

This clonotype was recorded at least ten times. Compared with germline, one end of the junction differs, possibly owing to a read error. This rearrangement joins TRBV7-7 to TRBJ2-5; a possible D gene is TRBD2 (6 bases). This CDR3 spans 14 amino acids. The germline gives CDR1 SSHAT, CDR2 FNYEAQ (reference sequence). CDR3 DNA: TGTGCTAGCAGCCCCGCGGGGATTGGAGAGACCCAGTACTTC. It translates to CASSPAGIGETQYF.

This clonotype was counted many times. The gene calls are TRBV24-1 and TRBJ1-1; no firm D call. Trimming shortened V by 5 bases and J by 1 base, and 7 bases separated the two germline ends. The germline CDR1 and CDR2 sequences are KGHDR and SFDVKD. The length of the CDR3 is 13 residues. The CDR3, as DNA: TGTGCCACCAGTGTGCACGAGAACACTGAAGCTTTCTTT. Its protein product is CATSVHENTEAFF.